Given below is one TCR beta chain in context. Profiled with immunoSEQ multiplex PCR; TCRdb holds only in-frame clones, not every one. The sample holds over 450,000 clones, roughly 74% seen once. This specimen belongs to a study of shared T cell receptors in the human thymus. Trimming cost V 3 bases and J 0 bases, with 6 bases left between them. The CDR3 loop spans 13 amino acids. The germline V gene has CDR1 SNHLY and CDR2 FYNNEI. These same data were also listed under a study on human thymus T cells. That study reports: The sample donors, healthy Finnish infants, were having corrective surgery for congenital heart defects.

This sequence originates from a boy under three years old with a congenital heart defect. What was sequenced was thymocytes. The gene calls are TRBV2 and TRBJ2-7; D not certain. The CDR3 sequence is CASSEVVSYEQYF. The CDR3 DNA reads TGTGCCAGCAGTGAGGTAGTCTCCTACGAGCAGTACTTC.